This T cell receptor beta chain was captured in a study of blood T cell repertoires in COVID-19. Study-level information: Samples representing acute and convalescent COVID-19 were sourced from the United States, Italy and Spain.

In the authors' workflow: Estimated nucleated cell counts came from reference gene primer amplification. This table comes from immunoSEQ multiplex PCR, and its TCRdb copy is limited to in-frame clones, with some not included. The D gene and trimming were derived from the DNA, and the V and J assignments and clone size from that table. The table includes 250,000 to 400,000 clones, roughly 88% detected once. One Seattle source followed patients from active infection through their disease course. CDR3 length: 14 residues. After removal of 8 bases from V and 7 bases from J, the junction contained 8 bases not matched to a gene. Germline CDR1 MNHEY, CDR2 SVGAGI.

This TCR came from a woman aged 25 to 45 with COVID-19, enrolled during active disease. V is TRBV6-5 and J is TRBJ1-6; 7 nucleotides match TRBD1. Sequencing was done on a sample of peripheral blood. This CDR3 reads CASETGTENSPLHF. CDR3 coding DNA: TGTGCCAGCGAAACCGGGACAGAGAATTCACCCCTCCACTTT.